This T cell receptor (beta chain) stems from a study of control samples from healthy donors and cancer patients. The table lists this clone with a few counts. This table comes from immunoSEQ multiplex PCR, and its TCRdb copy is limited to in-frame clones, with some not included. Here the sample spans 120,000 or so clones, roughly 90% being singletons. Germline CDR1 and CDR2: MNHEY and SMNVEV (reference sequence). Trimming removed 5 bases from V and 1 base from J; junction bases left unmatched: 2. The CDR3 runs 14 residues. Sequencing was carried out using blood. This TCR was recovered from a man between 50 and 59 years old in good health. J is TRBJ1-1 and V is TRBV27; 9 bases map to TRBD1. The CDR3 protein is CASSRDRANTEAFF. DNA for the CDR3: TGTGCCAGCAGTCGGGACAGGGCGAACACTGAAGCTTTCTTT.